This T cell receptor (beta chain) was identified during a study of T-cell reconstitution after alpha-beta-depleted transplantation in children. This clonotype was picked up a small number of times. Trimming removed 5 bases from V and 3 bases from J; junction bases left unmatched: 15. The CDR3 extends over 17 amino acids. A TCRbeta library incorporating unique molecular identifiers was prepared. TCRdb called the PCR reads again in MiXCR, with one record for every CDR3 protein. This sample yields around 480,000 distinct CDR3 sequences, of which 30% to 35% are seen a single time; approximately 2.3% belongs to the top ten.

The receptor was isolated from a human donor who donated a stem cell graft to a child with aplastic anemia. The chain recombines TRBV12-3 or TRBV12-4 with TRBJ1-2, with 7 bases aligning to TRBD1. Source: PBMCs from the stem cell graft donor, taken from the stem cell graft. The CDR3 bases are TGTGCCAGCAGTCGCATGCCTTGGGACAGCCTTTACTATGGCTACACCTTC. As protein: CASSRMPWDSLYYGYTF.